This entry is about one TCR beta chain. Its antigen is not known. The data are from a study of OX40 agonist ivuxolimab in advanced cancers. The wider study: In this trial design, patients received ivuxolimab intravenously at 0.01 to 10 mg/kg every 2 weeks. The study enrolled dose-escalation patients with hepatocellular carcinoma, melanoma, renal cell or head and neck cancer.

The protocol was immunoSEQ multiplex PCR, while the TCRdb copy is restricted to in-frame clones and leaves out a portion. This sample yields more than 20,000 clones, of which approximately 90% are seen a single time; 20% to 30% belongs to the top ten. Study-level findings and limits: Antigen specificity was not determined for the expanded peripheral T cells.

Germline V gene data show CDR1 as MNHNS and CDR2 as SASEGT. This CDR3 has 16 amino acids. Losses at the gene ends were 4 bases for V and 0 bases for J; bases not matched to a gene: 9. The sequence was collected from an adult with an advanced solid tumor such as melanoma, head and neck, liver or kidney cancer. The specimen was CD4+ or CD8+ T cells sorted from blood, collected in a trial of the OX40 agonist ivuxolimab. The chain employs TRBV6-1 and TRBJ2-7, with 7 bases lining up with TRBD1. The CDR3 spells CASSGGRTGYSYEQYF. CDR3 in DNA: TGTGCCAGCAGTGGGGGCAGGACAGGCTACTCCTACGAGCAGTACTTC.